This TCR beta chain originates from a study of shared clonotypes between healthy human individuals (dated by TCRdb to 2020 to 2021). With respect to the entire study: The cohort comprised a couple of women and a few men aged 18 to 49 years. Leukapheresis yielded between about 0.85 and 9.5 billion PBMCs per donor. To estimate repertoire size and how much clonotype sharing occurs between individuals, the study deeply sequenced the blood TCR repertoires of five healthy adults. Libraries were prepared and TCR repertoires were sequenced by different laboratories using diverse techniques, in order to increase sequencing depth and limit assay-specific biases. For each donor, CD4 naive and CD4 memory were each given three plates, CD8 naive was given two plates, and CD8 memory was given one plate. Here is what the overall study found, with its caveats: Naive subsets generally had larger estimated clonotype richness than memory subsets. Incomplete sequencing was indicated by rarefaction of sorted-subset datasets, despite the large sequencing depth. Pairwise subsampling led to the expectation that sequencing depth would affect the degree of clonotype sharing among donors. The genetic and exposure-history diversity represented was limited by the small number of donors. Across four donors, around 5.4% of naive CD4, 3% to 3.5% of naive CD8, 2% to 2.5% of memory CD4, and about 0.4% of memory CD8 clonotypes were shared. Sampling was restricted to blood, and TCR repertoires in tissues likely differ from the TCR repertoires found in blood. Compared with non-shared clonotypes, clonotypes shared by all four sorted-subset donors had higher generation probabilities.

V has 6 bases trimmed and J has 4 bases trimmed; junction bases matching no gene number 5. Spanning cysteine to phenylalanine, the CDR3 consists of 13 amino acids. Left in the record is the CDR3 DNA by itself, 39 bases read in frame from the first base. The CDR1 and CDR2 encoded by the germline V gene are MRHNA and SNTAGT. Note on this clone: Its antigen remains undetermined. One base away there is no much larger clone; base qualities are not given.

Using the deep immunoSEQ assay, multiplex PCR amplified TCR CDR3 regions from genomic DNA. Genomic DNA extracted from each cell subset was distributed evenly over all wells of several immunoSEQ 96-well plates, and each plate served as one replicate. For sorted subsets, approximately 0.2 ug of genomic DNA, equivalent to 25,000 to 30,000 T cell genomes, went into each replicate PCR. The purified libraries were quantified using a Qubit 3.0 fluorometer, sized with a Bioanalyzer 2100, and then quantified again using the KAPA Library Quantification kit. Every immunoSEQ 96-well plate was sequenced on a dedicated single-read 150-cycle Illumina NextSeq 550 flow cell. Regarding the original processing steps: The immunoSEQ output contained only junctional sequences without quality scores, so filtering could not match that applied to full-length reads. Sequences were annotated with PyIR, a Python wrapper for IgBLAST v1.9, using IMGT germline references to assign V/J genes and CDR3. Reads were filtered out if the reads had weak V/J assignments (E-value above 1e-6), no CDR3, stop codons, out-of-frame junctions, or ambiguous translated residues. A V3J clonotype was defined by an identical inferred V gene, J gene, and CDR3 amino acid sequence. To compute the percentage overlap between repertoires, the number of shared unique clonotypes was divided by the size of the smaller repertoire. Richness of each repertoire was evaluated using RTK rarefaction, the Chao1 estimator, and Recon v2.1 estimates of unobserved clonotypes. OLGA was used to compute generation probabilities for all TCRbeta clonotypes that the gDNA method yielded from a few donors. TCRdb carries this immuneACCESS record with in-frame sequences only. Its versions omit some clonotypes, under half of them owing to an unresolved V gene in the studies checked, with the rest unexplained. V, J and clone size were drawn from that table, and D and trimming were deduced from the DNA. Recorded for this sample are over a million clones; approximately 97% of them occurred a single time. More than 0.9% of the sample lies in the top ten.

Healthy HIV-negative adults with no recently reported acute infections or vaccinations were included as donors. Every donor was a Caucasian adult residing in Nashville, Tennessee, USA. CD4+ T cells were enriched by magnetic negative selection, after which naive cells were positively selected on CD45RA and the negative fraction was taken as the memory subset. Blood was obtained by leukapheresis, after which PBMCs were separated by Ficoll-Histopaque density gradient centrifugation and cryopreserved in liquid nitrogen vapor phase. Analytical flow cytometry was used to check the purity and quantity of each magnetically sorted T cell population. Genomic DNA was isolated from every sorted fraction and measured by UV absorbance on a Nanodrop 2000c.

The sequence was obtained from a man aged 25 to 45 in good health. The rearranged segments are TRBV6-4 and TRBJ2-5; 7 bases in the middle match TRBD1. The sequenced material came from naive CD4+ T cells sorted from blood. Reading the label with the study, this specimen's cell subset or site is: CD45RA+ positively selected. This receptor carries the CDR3 CASSRDSGETQYF. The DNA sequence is TGTGCCAGCAGCCGGGACAGTGGAGAGACCCAGTACTTC.